Below are 8 T cell receptor beta chains sequenced from a single sample in a study of blood T cell repertoires in COVID-19. Here immunoSEQ multiplex PCR was the method, and the copy in TCRdb shows in-frame clones only, minus some. The table includes 170,000 or so clones, approximately 88% detected once. Sequenced material: PBMCs or T cells enriched from blood (not recorded which). The origin of the receptors is a woman between 50 and 59 years old who had recovered from COVID-19.

J is TRBJ1-1 and V is TRBV7-2; D ambiguous. CDR1 and CDR2 (germline): SGHTA, FQGNSA. CDR3 size: 15 residues. The V gene lost 3 bases and the J gene lost 4 bases, with 15 bases spanning the gap. CDR3 in DNA: TGTGCCAGCAGCTTTTCGTCCGGGTATAGCACTGAAGCTTTCTTT. It codes for CASSFSSGYSTEAFF.

The chain recombines TRBV6-5 with TRBJ2-7; 12 nucleotides agree with TRBD2. Germline V gene sequence: CDR1 MNHEY, CDR2 SVGAGI. V shed 7 bases, J shed 0 bases, and the junction held 4 bases outside the gene matches. The CDR3 runs 15 residues. CDR3 residues: CASTGLAGSSYEQYF. The CDR3 DNA reads as TGTGCCAGCACGGGACTAGCGGGCAGCTCCTACGAGCAGTACTTC.

This clone was observed a handful of times. The J gene is TRBJ2-2, the V gene TRBV5-5, with TRBD2 matching 7 bases. This CDR3 has 14 amino acids. Trimming removed 2 bases from V and 7 bases from J; junction bases left unmatched: 5. Germline-derived CDR1 and CDR2 are SGHKS and YYEKEE (reference sequence). The CDR3 DNA reads as TGTGCCAGCAGCTTTCTAGCGGCGGACGGGGAGCTGTTTTTT. Its protein product is CASSFLAADGELFF.

The V gene is TRBV5-4, the J gene TRBJ1-1; D unresolved. The CDR3 covers 15 residues. The V gene's germline CDR1 is SGHNT and CDR2 YYREEE (reference sequence). The germline V and J ends were trimmed by 4 bases and 0 bases, with 13 bases remaining between them. The CDR3 sequence is CASSAAAAMNTEAFF. For the CDR3, the DNA is TGTGCCAGCAGCGCGGCGGCTGCGATGAACACTGAAGCTTTCTTT.

This clone was detected a few times. The chain carries TRBV19 and TRBJ1-2, with D maybe TRBD1 (5 bases). Germline assignment: CDR1 LNHDA and CDR2 SQIVND (reference sequence). The CDR3 runs 14 residues. Trimming took 5 bases from V and 3 from J, leaving 13 bases between them. CDR3 amino acids: CASSGSTVDYGYTF. CDR3 DNA sequence: TGTGCCAGTAGTGGATCGACAGTTGACTATGGCTACACCTTC.

The chain recombines TRBV6-2 or TRBV6-3 with TRBJ1-2; D possibly corresponds to TRBD1 (6 bases). The germline V gene encodes CDR1 MNHEY and CDR2 SVGEGT. V lost 0 bases, J lost 3 bases, and 11 bases lay in between. This CDR3 region has 15 residues. For the CDR3, the DNA is TGTGCCAGCAGTTACTCCGACAGGCCTTACTATGGCTACACCTTC. This sequence encodes CASSYSDRPYYGYTF.

The V call is TRBV2, the J call TRBJ2-7; a possible D gene is TRBD1 (5 bases). CDR1 and CDR2 (germline): SNHLY, FYNNEI. Between the trimmed V and J ends, which lost 4 bases and 3 bases, there was a span of 10 bases. CDR3 length: 13 amino acids. The CDR3 protein is CASSGQLIYEQYF. In nucleotides, the CDR3 is TGTGCCAGCAGTGGACAGTTAATCTACGAGCAGTACTTC.

The count of this clone is one. V is TRBV12-3 or TRBV12-4 and J is TRBJ1-2; D remains ambiguous. Trimming took 5 bases from V and 4 from J, leaving 11 bases between them. This CDR3 contains 13 residues. This CDR3 is CASSDPIAYGYTF. The CDR3 DNA reads as TGTGCCAGCAGTGACCCGATAGCCTATGGCTACACCTTC.